The 20 T cell receptor beta chains in this list originate from one sample, sequenced in a study of cytomegalovirus exposure and HLA in healthy donors (TCRdb year 2017). The library came from the immunoSEQ multiplex PCR assay. For the multiplex PCR, a mixture combining 60 forward primers for TCR Vbeta segments and 13 reverse primers for TCR Jbeta segments was used. TCRdb limited this immuneACCESS table to in-frame rearrangements with V and J called. A share of clones is missing; checked studies link under half to unresolved V genes, and the rest is unexplained. The sample profile shows approximately 190,000 clones; 12% of them were found once. The ten biggest clones cover 7.5% to 10% of the sample. What was sequenced was PBMCs. The receptor set was obtained from a middle-aged man in good health and CMV-seropositive.

The V gene is TRBV30, the J gene TRBJ1-6; 10 nucleotides agree with TRBD1. The CDR3 consists of 13 residues. The J segment lost 9 bases and the V segment lost 4 bases, leaving 3 bases of the junction unmatched. Germline V gene lookup returns CDR1 GTSNPN and CDR2 SVGIG (reference sequence). The CDR3 loop reads CAWIGTGVSPLHF. CDR3 in DNA: TGTGCCTGGATCGGGACAGGGGTTTCACCCCTCCACTTT.

The chain is built from TRBV9 and TRBJ2-1; 11 bases agree with TRBD2. Trimming at V came to 4 bases and at J to 4 bases, leaving 10 bases not matched to a gene. The germline V gene has CDR1 SGDLS and CDR2 YYNGEE. The CDR3 sequence is 17 residues long. The DNA of the CDR3 is TGTGCCAGCAGCCCCCGGCTAGCGGGGGGCGTATACAATGAGCAGTTCTTC. Translating gives CASSPRLAGGVYNEQFF.

Notes on this clone: The sample has other DNA sequences that encode this CDR3 too. The chain has TRBV9 and TRBJ1-5; 8 bases agree with TRBD1. The CDR3 has 14 amino acids. The germline gives CDR1 SGDLS, CDR2 YYNGEE. J gave up 4 bases and V 4 bases, and 4 bases lay outside the gene matches. The CDR3 here is CASSRTGLNQPQHF. CDR3 in DNA: TGTGCCAGCAGCCGGACAGGGTTGAATCAGCCCCAGCATTTT.

J is TRBJ1-3 and V is TRBV10-3; D unclear. The CDR3 is 17 amino acids. Germline V gene data show CDR1 as ENHRY and CDR2 as SYGVKD. The V end was cut by 0 bases, the J end by 3 bases, with 15 bases between. The CDR3 sequence: CAISESRKQIVGNTIYF. DNA for the CDR3: TGTGCCATCAGTGAGTCGAGGAAGCAGATCGTTGGAAACACCATATATTTT.

A few counts support this clone. The rearrangement uses TRBV2 and TRBJ2-5, with 10 nucleotides matching TRBD2. The V gene end was trimmed by 8 bases and the J gene end by 5 bases; junction bases not matched to a gene: 20. Germline CDR1 reads SNHLY; CDR2 reads FYNNEI. This CDR3 region has 18 residues. Here the CDR3 reads CASGMTDIAGGWGETQYF. CDR3 bases: TGTGCCAGCGGCATGACCGACATAGCGGGGGGCTGGGGGGAGACCCAGTACTTC.

The CDR3 sequence: CASSGYGKDNEQFF. CDR3 bases: TGTGCCAGCTCGGGATACGGGAAGGACAATGAGCAGTTCTTC. This sequence joins TRBV6-5 and TRBJ2-1; perhaps TRBD2 as D (5 bases). This CDR3 has 14 residues. The V end was cut by 8 bases, the J end by 5 bases, with 16 bases between. From germline, CDR1 is MNHEY and CDR2 SVGAGI.

The V call is TRBV12-5, the J call TRBJ2-2; 9 bases align to TRBD2. Germline CDR1 is LGHNT and CDR2 is FRNRAP. This CDR3 has 15 residues. The V gene end was trimmed by 3 bases and the J gene end by 4 bases; junction bases not matched to a gene: 3. The CDR3: CASGFLAGATGELFF. Written as DNA, the CDR3 is TGTGCTAGTGGTTTCTTAGCGGGGGCCACCGGGGAGCTGTTTTTT.

The chain combines TRBV28 with TRBJ1-2; a weak D match, TRBD1 (6 bases). V was pared by 1 base and J by 3 bases, with 9 bases between. Per germline, CDR1 MDHEN and CDR2 SYDVKM. The CDR3 is made up of 14 amino acids. CDR3 in DNA: TGTGCCAGCAGTTTATCAGGGGTCGACTATGGCTACACCTTC. Translation: CASSLSGVDYGYTF.

This clone has just a few counts. The gene calls are TRBV9 and TRBJ1-1; the D is unclear. The V end lost 0 bases, the J end lost 2 bases, and 8 bases lay between the germline ends. The germline V gene has CDR1 SGDLS and CDR2 YYNGEE. The CDR3 totals 14 residues. The CDR3, as DNA: TGTGCCAGCAGCGTAGCCAACGGTAACACTGAAGCTTTCTTT. Its protein is CASSVANGNTEAFF. Full variable domain (outside the CDR3, taken from reference TRBV9 and TRBJ1-1): DSGVTQTPKHLITATGQRVTLRCSPRSGDLSVYWYQQSLDQGLQFLIQYYNGEERAKGNILERFSAQQFPDLHSELNLSSLELGDSALYFCASSVANGNTEAFFGQGTRLTVV.

In its sample, this clone was seen a few times. The CDR3 loop is CASSSGQIRTDTQYF. CDR3 DNA: TGTGCCAGCAGCTCGGGACAGATACGCACAGATACGCAGTATTTT. The genes are TRBV7-6 and TRBJ2-3; 7 nucleotides align to TRBD1. Germline V gene sequence: CDR1 SGHVS, CDR2 FNYEAQ. Unmatched junction bases numbered 5, after V lost 4 bases and J lost 1 base. The CDR3 loop spans 15 amino acids.

This clone has a handful of counts. This chain joins TRBV19 and TRBJ1-3, with D unresolved. V lost 3 bases to trimming and J lost 7 bases, with 7 bases between them. Germline values: CDR1 LNHDA, CDR2 SQIVND (reference sequence). This CDR3 region has 12 residues. The chain's CDR3 is CASSIPGNTIYF. The CDR3 DNA is TGTGCCAGTAGTATTCCCGGGAACACCATATATTTT.

The rearrangement uses TRBV19 and TRBJ2-7; D not resolved. Germline assignment: CDR1 LNHDA and CDR2 SQIVND (reference sequence). The germline V and J ends were trimmed by 7 bases and 5 bases, with 12 bases remaining between them. This CDR3 is 12 amino acids long. CDR3 DNA: TGTGCCAGTATTTGGGCCATGAACGAGCAGTACGTC. The encoded protein is CASIWAMNEQYV.

V gene TRBV7-3 combines with J gene TRBJ1-1; TRBD1 matches at 9 bases. Germline-derived CDR1 and CDR2 are SGHTA and FQGTGA. The V gene end was trimmed by 5 bases and the J gene end by 7 bases; junction bases not matched to a gene: 5. The CDR3 totals 13 residues. The DNA of the CDR3 is TGTGCCAGCAGCCTACAGGGGGCGAGTGAAGCTTTCTTT. It yields the protein CASSLQGASEAFF.

This clone was counted between two and nine times. The chain employs TRBV27 and TRBJ1-1; 7 nucleotides line up with TRBD1. Germline V lookup: CDR1 MNHEY, CDR2 SMNVEV (reference sequence). This CDR3 has 13 residues. V shed 7 bases, J shed 2 bases, and the junction held 4 bases outside the gene matches. The CDR3: CASMGTVNTEAFF. In DNA form, the CDR3 reads TGTGCCAGCATGGGGACAGTTAACACTGAAGCTTTCTTT.

The chain is built from TRBV5-1 and TRBJ1-6; no clear D. Trimming stripped 0 bases from V and 0 bases from J, with 7 bases between. CDR3 length equals 16 residues. Germline V lookup: CDR1 SGHRS, CDR2 YFSETQ. This CDR3 reads CASSLGGSSYNSPLHF. The DNA for the CDR3 is TGCGCCAGCAGCTTGGGAGGGAGCTCCTATAATTCACCCCTCCACTTT.

The CDR3 bases are TGTGCCAGCAGCTTAATCCTACGGGGGGGCCGCAATGAGCAGTTCTTC. Protein: CASSLILRGGRNEQFF. This chain connects TRBV13 to TRBJ2-1, with TRBD2 matching 8 bases. Germline V gene lookup returns CDR1 PRHDT and CDR2 FYEKMQ (reference sequence). The CDR3 contains 16 residues. Trimming at V came to 2 bases and at J to 6 bases, leaving 9 bases not matched to a gene.

This sequence joins TRBV4-3 and TRBJ2-7, with 8 bases aligning to TRBD2. After removal of 2 bases from V and 5 bases from J, the junction contained 11 bases not matched to a gene. The CDR3 consists of 16 residues. Germline CDR1 and CDR2: LGHNA and YSLEER. CDR3 protein: CASSQLGRGAIDEQYF. The CDR3 bases are TGCGCCAGCAGCCAACTCGGGAGGGGGGCCATCGACGAGCAGTACTTC.

This clone has just a few counts. The chain uses TRBV5-6 and TRBJ2-1; 11 bases fit TRBD2. The CDR3 sequence is 16 residues long. V shed 4 bases, J shed 9 bases, and the junction held 12 bases outside the gene matches. Per the germline V gene, CDR1 is SGHDT and CDR2 is YYEEEE. CDR3 region: CASSPLAGGLFGEQFF. In nucleotides, the CDR3 is TGTGCCAGCAGCCCCTTAGCGGGGGGGCTTTTTGGTGAGCAGTTCTTC.

Note on this clone: This likely comes from a read error, as the CDR3 has no conserved phenylalanine or tryptophan at its end. V and J are TRBV7-2 and TRBJ1-4, with D tentatively TRBD1 (5 bases). The germline V gene encodes CDR1 SGHTA and CDR2 FQGNSA. The length of the CDR3 is 14 residues. Trimming shortened V by 0 bases and J by 6 bases, and 8 bases separated the two germline ends. The CDR3 loop reads CASSLAGLHEKLFL. The CDR3 nucleotides read TGTGCCAGCAGCTTAGCGGGACTCCATGAAAAACTGTTTTTG.

The chain links TRBV5-6 to TRBJ2-7; D possibly corresponds to TRBD2 (6 bases). From germline, CDR1 is SGHDT and CDR2 YYEEEE. V was cut by 6 bases and J by 3 bases, with 13 bases left in between. The CDR3 length is 13 residues. This chain's CDR3 is CASKRPEGYEQYF. CDR3 coding DNA: TGTGCCAGCAAGCGGCCGGAGGGCTACGAGCAGTACTTC.